This TCR beta chain was captured by sequencing in a study of T cells after yellow fever vaccination (dated by TCRdb to about 2019). Study-level background: Libraries from fractions with low cell numbers were prepared with the SMART-Seq v4 Ultra Low Input RNA kit. Blood samples were taken at several timepoints before and after primary and secondary immunization, and bulk PBMC replicates and cell subsets were isolated. Two healthy male donors, one aged 18 to 30 and one aged 30 to 39 years, were included in the cohort. To follow T-cell clones before and after primary and booster YFV17D yellow fever vaccination, bulk TCR alpha and beta repertoires were sequenced over time.

The treatment or condition label on this specimen signifies: live attenuated yellow fever vaccine strain. At every blood-draw timepoint, two biological replicates of bulk PBMCs were collected. PBMCs were isolated from peripheral blood using a standard Ficoll-Paque protocol. RNA was extracted with TriZol from bulk PBMCs, CD4 and CD8 fractions, and dextramer-positive and dextramer-negative fractions. Results the study describes overall, beyond this receptor: A small fraction of clonotypes appeared in both the CD4 and CD8 compartments, likely as a result of convergent recombination. Because only a couple of donors were included in the study, the extent to which the findings can be generalized is limited. The secondary T-cell response was weaker than the primary response but faster, peaking on day 5 instead of day 15. Most clones expanded after primary vaccination (approximately 97% of CD4 and around nine tenths of CD8) were re-detected after the booster, suggesting that broad memory maintenance occurred. Computational filtering was required because FACS-sorted repertoires could contain abundant contaminating clonotypes from the bulk population.

These reads were obtained on an Illumina NovaSeq 6000. TCR cDNA was synthesized by 5'RACE template switching, which introduced a universal primer site and unique molecular identifiers. Priming for cDNA synthesis came from both the TCR alpha and TCR beta constant segments. Library amplification involved two PCR steps, and the second step added sample barcodes and sequencing adapters. Sequencing of libraries was performed on Illumina HiSeq 2500 (2x100 bp) or NovaSeq (2x150 bp). In the source study's methods: MIGEC was used to demultiplex reads and collapse the reads into UMI consensus sequences, and MiXCR was used for V(D)J alignment. Vaccine-responding clonotypes were defined with edgeR using replicate PBMC samples, requiring FDR below 0.01 and a log2 fold change above 5 up to day 15. CD4 or CD8 identity was assigned to each bulk clonotype according to whether the clonotype was present at higher abundance in the sequenced CD4 repertoire or the sequenced CD8 repertoire. TCRdb reran the public reads through fastp at Q25 and MiXCR, keeping productive beta chains. Rows with one shared CDR3 protein collapse into an entry with the most common genes and DNA. The authors' filters were not applied to this entry. For this sample the table gives about 340,000 distinct CDR3 sequences, of which approximately 4% were detected only once. The leading ten clones occupy 20% to 25% of the sample.

This clonotype has a count of ten or more. Its antigen remains unidentified. Per-base quality was not reported, and no clone a single base away is much larger than it. Trimming removed 4 bases from V and 1 base from J, leaving 14 bases between the germline ends. The CDR3 numbers 15 residues from cysteine through phenylalanine. Of the read, only the CDR3 DNA is kept; its 45 bases are in frame from base 1. Based on the germline V gene, the CDR1 and CDR2 sequences are SGHTS and YDEGEE. The sequence joins TRBV5-8 to TRBJ1-1; TRBD1 might be the D gene, on 6 matching bases. Sequences were derived from PBMCs, sampled 5 days after the yellow fever booster vaccination. This receptor was obtained from a man aged 18-30 years who received the YFV17D yellow fever vaccine. Here is the DNA: TGTGCCAGCAGCCCCATTAGGGGGGAGAACACTGAAGCTTTCTTT. This gives the protein CASSPIRGENTEAFF.